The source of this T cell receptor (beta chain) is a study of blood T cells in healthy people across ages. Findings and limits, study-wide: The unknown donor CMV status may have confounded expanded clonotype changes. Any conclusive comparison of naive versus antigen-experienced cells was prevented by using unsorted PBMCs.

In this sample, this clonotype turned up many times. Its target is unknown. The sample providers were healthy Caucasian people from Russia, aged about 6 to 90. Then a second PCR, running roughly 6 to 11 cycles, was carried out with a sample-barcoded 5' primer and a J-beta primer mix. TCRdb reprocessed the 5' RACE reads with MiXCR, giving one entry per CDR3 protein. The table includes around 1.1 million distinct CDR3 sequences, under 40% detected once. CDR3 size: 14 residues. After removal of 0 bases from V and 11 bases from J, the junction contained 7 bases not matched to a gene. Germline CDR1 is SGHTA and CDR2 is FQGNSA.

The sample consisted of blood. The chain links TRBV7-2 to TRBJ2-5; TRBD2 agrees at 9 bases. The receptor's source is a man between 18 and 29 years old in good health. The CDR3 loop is CASSLASGGWEQYF. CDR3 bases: TGTGCCAGCAGCTTAGCTAGCGGGGGTTGGGAGCAGTACTTC.